This entry features one T cell receptor beta chain sequence. The source of the sample is a study of shared clonotypes between healthy human individuals. The data were produced by immunoSEQ multiplex PCR, yet TCRdb's version contains in-frame clones alone and is incomplete. Of some 2,000,000 clones listed, approximately 94% are singletons. V shed 2 bases and J shed 7 bases, with 8 bases lying between them. CDR3 length: 12 residues. Germline CDR1 reads MNHEY; CDR2 reads SVGAGI. This rearrangement joins TRBV6-5 to TRBJ1-1; D gene uncertain. The sequence was collected from a man between 18 and 35 years old in good health. Sequenced: naive CD4+ T cells sorted from blood. Indicated subset: CD45RA+ positively selected. DNA of the CDR3: TGTGCCAGCAGTTACGTCGGCAGTGAAGCTTTCTTT. This codes for CASSYVGSEAFF.